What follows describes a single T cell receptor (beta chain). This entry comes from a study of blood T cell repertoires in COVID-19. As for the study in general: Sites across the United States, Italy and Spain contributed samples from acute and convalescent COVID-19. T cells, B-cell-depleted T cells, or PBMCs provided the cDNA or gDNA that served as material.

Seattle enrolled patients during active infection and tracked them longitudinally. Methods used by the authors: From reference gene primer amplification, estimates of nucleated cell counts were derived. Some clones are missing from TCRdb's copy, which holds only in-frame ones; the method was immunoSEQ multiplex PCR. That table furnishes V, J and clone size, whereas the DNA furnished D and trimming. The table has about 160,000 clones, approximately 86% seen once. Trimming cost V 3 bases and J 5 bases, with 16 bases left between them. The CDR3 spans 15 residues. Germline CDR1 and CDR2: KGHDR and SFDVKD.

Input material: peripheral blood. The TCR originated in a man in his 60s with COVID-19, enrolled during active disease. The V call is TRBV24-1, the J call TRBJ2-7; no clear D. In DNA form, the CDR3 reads TGTGCCACCAGTGATGGTGCGGTGGTAGCAAACGAGCAGTACTTC. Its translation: CATSDGAVVANEQYF.